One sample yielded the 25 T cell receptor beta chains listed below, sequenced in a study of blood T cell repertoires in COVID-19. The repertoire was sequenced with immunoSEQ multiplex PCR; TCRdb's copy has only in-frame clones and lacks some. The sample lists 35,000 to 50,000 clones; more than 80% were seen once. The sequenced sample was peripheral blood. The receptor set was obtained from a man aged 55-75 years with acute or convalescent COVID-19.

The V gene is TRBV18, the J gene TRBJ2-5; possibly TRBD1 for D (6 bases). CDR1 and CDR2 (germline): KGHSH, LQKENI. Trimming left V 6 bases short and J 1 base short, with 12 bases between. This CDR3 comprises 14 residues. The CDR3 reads CASSPGTRQETQYF. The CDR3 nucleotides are TGTGCCAGCTCTCCTGGGACACGCCAAGAGACCCAGTACTTC.

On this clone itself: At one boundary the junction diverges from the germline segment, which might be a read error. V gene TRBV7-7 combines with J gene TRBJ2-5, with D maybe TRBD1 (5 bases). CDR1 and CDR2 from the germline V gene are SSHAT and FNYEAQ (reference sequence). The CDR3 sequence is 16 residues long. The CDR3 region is CASSIGRSVRGETQYF. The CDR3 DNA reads TGTGCTAGCAGCATAGGACGTTCCGTTAGGGGAGAGACCCAGTACTTC.

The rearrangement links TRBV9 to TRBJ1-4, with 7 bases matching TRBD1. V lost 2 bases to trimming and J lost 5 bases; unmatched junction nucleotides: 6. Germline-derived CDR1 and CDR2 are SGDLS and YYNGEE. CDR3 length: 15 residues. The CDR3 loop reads CASSVAGTVNEKLFF. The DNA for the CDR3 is TGTGCCAGCAGCGTCGCCGGGACAGTAAATGAAAAACTGTTTTTT.

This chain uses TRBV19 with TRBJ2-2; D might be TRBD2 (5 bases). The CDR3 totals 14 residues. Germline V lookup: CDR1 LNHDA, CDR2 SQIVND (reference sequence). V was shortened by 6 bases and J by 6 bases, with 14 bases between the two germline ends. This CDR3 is CASRDSVYSGELFF. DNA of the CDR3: TGTGCCAGTAGGGACTCTGTTTACTCCGGGGAGCTGTTTTTT.

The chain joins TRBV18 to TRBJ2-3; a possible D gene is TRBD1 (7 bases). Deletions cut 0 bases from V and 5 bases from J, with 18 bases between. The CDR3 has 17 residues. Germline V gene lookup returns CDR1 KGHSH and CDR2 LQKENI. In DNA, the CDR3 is TGTGCCAGCTCACCACCCGGGAGACAGGGAAGGGAAGATACGCAGTATTTT. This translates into CASSPPGRQGREDTQYF. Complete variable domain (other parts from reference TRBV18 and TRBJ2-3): NAGVMQNPRHLVRRRGQEARLRCSPMKGHSHVYWYRQLPEEGLKFMVYLQKENIIDESGMPKERFSAEFPKEGPSILRIQQVVRGDSAAYFCASSPPGRQGREDTQYFGPGTRLTVL.

The CDR3 spells CASGAHSGANVLTF. The CDR3 bases are TGTGCCAGCGGGGCGCACTCTGGGGCCAACGTCCTGACTTTC. The chain carries TRBV6-4 and TRBJ2-6; D is perhaps TRBD1 (5 bases). With 8 bases removed from V and 0 bases from J, the gap between germline ends came to 8 bases. Germline V gene lookup returns CDR1 MRHNA and CDR2 SNTAGT. The CDR3 extends over 14 amino acids.

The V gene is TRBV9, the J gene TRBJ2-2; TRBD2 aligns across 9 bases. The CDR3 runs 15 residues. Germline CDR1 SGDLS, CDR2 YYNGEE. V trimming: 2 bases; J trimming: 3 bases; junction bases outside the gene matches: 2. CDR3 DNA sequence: TGTGCCAGCAGCGTTCTAGCGGGGTACACCGGGGAGCTGTTTTTT. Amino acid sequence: CASSVLAGYTGELFF.

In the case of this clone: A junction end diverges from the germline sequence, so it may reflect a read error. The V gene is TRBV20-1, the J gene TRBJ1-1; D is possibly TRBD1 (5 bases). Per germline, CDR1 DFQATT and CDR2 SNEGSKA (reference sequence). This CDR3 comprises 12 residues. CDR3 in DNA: TGCAGTGCTAGTCCCGGGCAGGCAGGGTGCATCTTT. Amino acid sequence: CSASPGQAGCIF.

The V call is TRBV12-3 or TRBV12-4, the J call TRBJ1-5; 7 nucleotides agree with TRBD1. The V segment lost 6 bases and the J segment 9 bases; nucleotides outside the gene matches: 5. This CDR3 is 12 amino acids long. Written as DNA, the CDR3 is TGTGCCAGCAGCCTAGGGGGCGGGCCCCAGCATTTT. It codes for CASSLGGGPQHF.

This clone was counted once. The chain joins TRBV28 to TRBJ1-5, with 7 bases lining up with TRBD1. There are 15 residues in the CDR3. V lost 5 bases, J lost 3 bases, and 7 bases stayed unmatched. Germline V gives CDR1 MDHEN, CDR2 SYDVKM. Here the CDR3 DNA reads TGTGCCAGCAGTCCGGGGACAGTCACCAATCAGCCCCAGCATTTT. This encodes CASSPGTVTNQPQHF. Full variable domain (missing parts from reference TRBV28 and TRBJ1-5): DVKVTQSSRYLVKRTGEKVFLECVQDMDHENMFWYRQDPGLGLRLIYFSYDVKMKEKGDIPEGYSVSREKKERFSLILESASTNQTSMYLCASSPGTVTNQPQHFGDGTRLSIL.

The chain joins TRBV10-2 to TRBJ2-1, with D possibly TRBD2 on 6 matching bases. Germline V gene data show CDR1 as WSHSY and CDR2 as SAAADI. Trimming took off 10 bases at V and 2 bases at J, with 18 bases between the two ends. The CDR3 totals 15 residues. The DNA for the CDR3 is TGCGCCACCCGCCGTTCGGGACTGACCTACAATGAGCAGTTCTTC. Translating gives CATRRSGLTYNEQFF.

The CDR3 spells CATRGGPHGGELFF. CDR3 DNA: TGTGCCACCCGGGGGGGGCCACACGGGGGGGAGCTGTTTTTT. This chain connects TRBV19 to TRBJ2-2, with 8 positions matching TRBD2. The V gene end was trimmed by 10 bases and the J gene end by 8 bases; junction bases not matched to a gene: 12. Germline V gene lookup returns CDR1 LNHDA and CDR2 SQIVND (reference sequence). The CDR3 length is 14 residues.

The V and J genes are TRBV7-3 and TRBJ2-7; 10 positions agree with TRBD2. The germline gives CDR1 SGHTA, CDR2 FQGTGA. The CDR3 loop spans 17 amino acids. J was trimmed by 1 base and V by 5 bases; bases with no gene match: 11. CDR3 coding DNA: TGTGCCAGCAGCCCATGGCCTAGCGGGAGTCCATCCTACGAGCAGTACTTC. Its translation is CASSPWPSGSPSYEQYF.

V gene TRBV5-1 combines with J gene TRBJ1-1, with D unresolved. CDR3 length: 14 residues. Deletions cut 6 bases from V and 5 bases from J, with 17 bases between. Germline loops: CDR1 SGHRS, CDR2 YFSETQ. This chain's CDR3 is CASTNPGSYTEAFF. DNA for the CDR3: TGCGCCAGCACCAATCCAGGTTCATATACTGAAGCTTTCTTT.

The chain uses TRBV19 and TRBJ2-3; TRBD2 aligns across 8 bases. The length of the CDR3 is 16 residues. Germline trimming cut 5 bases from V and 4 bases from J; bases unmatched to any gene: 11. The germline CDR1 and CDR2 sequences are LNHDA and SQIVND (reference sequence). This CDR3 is CASSDQAGALSDTQYF. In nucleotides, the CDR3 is TGTGCCAGTAGTGATCAAGCGGGAGCCCTTTCAGATACGCAGTATTTT.

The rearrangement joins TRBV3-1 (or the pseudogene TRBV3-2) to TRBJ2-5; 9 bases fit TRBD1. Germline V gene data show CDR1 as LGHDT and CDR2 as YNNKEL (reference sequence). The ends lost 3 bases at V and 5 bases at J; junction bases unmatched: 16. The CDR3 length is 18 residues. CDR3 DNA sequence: TGTGCCAGCAGCCAGAAGGGACAGGGACGTTACGGGGTTGAGACCCAGTACTTC. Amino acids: CASSQKGQGRYGVETQYF.

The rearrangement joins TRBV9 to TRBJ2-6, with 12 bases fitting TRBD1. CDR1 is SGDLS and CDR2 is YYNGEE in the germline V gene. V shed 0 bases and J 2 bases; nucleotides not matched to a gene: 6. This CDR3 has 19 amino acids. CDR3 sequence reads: CASSVGDRGRRAGANVLTF. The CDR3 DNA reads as TGTGCCAGCAGCGTAGGGGACAGGGGGCGTAGGGCTGGGGCCAACGTCCTGACTTTC.

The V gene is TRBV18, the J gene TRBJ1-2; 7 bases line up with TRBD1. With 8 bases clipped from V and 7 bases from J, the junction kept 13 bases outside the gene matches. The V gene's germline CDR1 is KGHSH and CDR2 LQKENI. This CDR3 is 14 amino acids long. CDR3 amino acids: CASLEGAHQGGYTF. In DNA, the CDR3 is TGTGCCAGCCTCGAGGGGGCCCACCAGGGTGGCTACACCTTC.

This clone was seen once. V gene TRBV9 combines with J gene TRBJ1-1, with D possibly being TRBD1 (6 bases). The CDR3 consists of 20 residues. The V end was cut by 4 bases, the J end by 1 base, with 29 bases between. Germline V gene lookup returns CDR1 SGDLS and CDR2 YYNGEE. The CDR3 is CASSPGRGRGRTPSNTEAFF. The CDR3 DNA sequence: TGTGCCAGCAGCCCGGGGAGGGGAAGGGGGAGGACCCCCTCGAACACTGAAGCTTTCTTT. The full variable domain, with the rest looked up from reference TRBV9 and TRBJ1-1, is DSGVTQTPKHLITATGQRVTLRCSPRSGDLSVYWYQQSLDQGLQFLIQYYNGEERAKGNILERFSAQQFPDLHSELNLSSLELGDSALYFCASSPGRGRGRTPSNTEAFFGQGTRLTVV.

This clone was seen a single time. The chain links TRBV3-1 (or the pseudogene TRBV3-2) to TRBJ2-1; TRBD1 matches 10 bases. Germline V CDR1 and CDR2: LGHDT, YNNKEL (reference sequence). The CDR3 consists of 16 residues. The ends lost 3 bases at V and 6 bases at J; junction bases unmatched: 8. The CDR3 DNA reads TGTGCCAGCAGCCAGATGGGACAGGGGCTTCGCAATGAGCAGTTCTTC. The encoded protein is CASSQMGQGLRNEQFF.

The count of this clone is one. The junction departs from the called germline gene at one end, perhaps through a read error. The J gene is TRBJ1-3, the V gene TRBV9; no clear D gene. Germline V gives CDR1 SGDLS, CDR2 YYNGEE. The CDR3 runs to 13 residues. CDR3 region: CASSVWVPGSRNF. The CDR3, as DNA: TGTGCCAGCAGCGTTTGGGTGCCGGGATCGAGAAATTTT.

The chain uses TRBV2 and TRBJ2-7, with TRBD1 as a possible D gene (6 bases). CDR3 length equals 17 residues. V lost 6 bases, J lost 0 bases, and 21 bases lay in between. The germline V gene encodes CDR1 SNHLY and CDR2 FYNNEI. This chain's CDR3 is CASRPAHGGGSSYEQYF. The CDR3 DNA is TGTGCCAGCAGACCCGCCCACGGTGGGGGCAGCTCCTACGAGCAGTACTTC.

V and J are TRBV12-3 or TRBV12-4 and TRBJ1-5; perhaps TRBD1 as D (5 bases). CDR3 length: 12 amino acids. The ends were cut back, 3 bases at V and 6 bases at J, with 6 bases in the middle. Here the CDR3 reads CASSFGAQPQHF. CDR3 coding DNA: TGTGCCAGCAGTTTTGGGGCTCAGCCCCAGCATTTT.

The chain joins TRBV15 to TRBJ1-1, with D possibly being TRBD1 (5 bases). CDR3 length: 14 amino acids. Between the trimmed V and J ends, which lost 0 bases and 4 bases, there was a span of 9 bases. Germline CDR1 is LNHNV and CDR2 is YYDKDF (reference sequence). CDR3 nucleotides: TGTGCCACCAGCAGAGATTGGGGGGTCACTGAAGCTTTCTTT. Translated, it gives CATSRDWGVTEAFF.

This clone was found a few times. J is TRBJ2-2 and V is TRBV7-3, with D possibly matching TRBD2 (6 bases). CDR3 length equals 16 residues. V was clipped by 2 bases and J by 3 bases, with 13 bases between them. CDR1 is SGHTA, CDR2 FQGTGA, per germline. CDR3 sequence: CASSLRGGADTGELFF. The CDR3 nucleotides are TGTGCCAGCAGCTTACGGGGCGGGGCGGACACCGGGGAGCTGTTTTTT.